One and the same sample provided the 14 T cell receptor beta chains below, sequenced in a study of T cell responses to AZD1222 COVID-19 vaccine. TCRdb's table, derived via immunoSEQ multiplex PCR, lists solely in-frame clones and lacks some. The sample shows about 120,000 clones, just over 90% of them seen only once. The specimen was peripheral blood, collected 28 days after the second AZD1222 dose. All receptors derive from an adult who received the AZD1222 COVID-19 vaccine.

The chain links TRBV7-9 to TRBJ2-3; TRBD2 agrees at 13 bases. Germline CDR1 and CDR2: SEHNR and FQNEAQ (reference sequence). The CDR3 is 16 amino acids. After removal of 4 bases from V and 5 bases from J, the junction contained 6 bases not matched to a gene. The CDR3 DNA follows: TGTGCCAGCAGCTCCGGACTAGCGGGGGATCTAGATACGCAGTATTTT. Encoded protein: CASSSGLAGDLDTQYF.

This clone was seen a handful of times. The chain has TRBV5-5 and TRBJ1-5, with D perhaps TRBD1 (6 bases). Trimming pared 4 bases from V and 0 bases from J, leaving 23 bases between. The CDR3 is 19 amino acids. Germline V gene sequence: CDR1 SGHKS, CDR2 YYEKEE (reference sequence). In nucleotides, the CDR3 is TGTGCCAGCAGCCCCTGGAAGGGACACGAGATGAATAGCAATCAGCCCCAGCATTTT. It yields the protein CASSPWKGHEMNSNQPQHF.

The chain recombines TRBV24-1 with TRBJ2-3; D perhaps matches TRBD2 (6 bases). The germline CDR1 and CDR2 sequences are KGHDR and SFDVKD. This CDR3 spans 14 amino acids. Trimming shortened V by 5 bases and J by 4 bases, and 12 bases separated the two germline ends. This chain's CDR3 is CATSGGDWADTQYF. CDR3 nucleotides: TGTGCCACCAGTGGCGGGGATTGGGCAGATACGCAGTATTTT.

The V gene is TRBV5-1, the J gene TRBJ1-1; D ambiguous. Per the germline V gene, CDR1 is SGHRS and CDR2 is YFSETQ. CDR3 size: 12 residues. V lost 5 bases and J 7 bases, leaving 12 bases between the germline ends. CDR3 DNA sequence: TGCGCCAGCAGACCGGAAGGCGGTGAAGCTTTCTTT. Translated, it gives CASRPEGGEAFF.

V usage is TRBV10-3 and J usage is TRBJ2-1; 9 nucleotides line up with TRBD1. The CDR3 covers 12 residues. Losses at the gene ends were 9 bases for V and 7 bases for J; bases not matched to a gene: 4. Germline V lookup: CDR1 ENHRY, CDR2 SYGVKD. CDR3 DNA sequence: TGTGCCATTCCGGGACAGGGTAATGAGCAGTTCTTC. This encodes CAIPGQGNEQFF.

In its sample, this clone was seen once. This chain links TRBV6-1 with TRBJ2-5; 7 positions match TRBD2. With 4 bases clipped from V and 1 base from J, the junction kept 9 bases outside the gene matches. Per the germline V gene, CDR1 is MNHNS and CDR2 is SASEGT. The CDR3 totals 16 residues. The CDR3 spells CASSVTSAAVQETQYF. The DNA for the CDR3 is TGTGCCAGCAGTGTTACTAGCGCGGCGGTCCAAGAGACCCAGTACTTC.

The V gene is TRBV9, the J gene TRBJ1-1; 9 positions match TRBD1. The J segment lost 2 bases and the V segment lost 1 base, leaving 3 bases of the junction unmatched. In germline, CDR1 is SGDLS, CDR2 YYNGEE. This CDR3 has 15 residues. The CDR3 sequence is CASSVFTGGNTEAFF. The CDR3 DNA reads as TGTGCCAGCAGCGTATTTACAGGGGGCAACACTGAAGCTTTCTTT.

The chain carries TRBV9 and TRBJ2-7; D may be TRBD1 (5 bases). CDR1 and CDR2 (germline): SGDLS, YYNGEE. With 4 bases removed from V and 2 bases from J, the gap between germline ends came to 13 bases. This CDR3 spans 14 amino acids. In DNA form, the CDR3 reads TGTGCCAGCAGCCTCGACCAGGGTACCTACGAGCAGTACTTC. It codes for CASSLDQGTYEQYF. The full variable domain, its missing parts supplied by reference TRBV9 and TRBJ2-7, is DSGVTQTPKHLITATGQRVTLRCSPRSGDLSVYWYQQSLDQGLQFLIQYYNGEERAKGNILERFSAQQFPDLHSELNLSSLELGDSALYFCASSLDQGTYEQYFGPGTRLTVT.

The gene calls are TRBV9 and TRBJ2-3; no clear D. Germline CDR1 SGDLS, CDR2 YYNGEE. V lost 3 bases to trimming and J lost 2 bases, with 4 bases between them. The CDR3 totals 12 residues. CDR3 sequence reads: CASSGVTDTQYF. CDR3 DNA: TGTGCCAGCAGCGGGGTCACAGATACGCAGTATTTT. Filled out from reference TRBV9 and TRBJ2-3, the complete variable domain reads DSGVTQTPKHLITATGQRVTLRCSPRSGDLSVYWYQQSLDQGLQFLIQYYNGEERAKGNILERFSAQQFPDLHSELNLSSLELGDSALYFCASSGVTDTQYFGPGTRLTVL.

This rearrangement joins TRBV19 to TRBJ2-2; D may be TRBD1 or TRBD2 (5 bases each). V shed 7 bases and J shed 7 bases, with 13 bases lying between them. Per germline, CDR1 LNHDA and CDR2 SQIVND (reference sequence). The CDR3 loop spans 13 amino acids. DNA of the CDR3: TGTGCCAGTACCCTGGCTGGGGGCGGGGAGCTGTTTTTT. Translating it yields CASTLAGGGELFF.

Here the CDR3 DNA reads TGCGCCAGCAGCTTGGGTGTTCTTGGGGAAGGGTACGAGCAGTACTTC. Protein: CASSLGVLGEGYEQYF. The chain employs TRBV5-1 and TRBJ2-7; D remains unclear. V gave up 0 bases and J gave up 4 bases, with 17 bases separating them. This CDR3 has 16 residues. The germline V gene has CDR1 SGHRS and CDR2 YFSETQ.

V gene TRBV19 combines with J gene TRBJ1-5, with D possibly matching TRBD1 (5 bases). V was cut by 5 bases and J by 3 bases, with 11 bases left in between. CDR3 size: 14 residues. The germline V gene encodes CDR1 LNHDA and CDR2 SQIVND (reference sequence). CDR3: CASSSAGFNQPQHF. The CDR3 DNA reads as TGTGCCAGTAGTTCGGCAGGGTTCAATCAGCCCCAGCATTTT.

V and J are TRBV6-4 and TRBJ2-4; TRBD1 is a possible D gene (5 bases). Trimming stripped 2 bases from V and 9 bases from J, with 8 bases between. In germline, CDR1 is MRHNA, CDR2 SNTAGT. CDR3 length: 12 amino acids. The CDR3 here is CASSDQGGIQYF. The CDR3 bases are TGTGCCAGCAGTGACCAGGGCGGCATTCAGTACTTC.

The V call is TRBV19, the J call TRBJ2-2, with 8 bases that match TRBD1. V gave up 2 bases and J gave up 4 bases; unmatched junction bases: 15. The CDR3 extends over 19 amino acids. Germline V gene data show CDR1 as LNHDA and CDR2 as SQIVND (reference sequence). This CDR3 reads CASSIFPSSGGAGTGELFF. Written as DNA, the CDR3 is TGTGCCAGTAGTATATTCCCCTCATCAGGGGGCGCGGGCACCGGGGAGCTGTTTTTT.